Below, 5 T cell receptor beta chains from the same sample are listed, as sequenced in a study of blood T cell repertoires in COVID-19 (TCRdb year 2020). Library creation used the immunoSEQ multiplex PCR assay. TCRdb provides this immuneACCESS table in a form limited to in-frame rearrangements. Some clones are lacking; in checked studies, under half of them reflect an unresolved V gene, and why the rest are absent is not known. Here the sample has fewer than 25,000 clones; 90% occur a single time. Together, the top ten hold roughly 2.5% of the sample. Input material: peripheral blood. The receptors here all came from a man between 65 and 80 years old with acute or convalescent COVID-19.

V gene TRBV6-5 combines with J gene TRBJ1-1; D perhaps matches TRBD1 (5 bases). Per the germline V gene, CDR1 is MNHEY and CDR2 is SVGAGI. Trimming removed 8 bases at V and 3 bases at J, with 13 bases between. CDR3 length equals 13 residues. CDR3 sequence reads: CASRGFEYTEAFF. The DNA for the CDR3 is TGTGCCAGCCGGGGGTTTGAATACACTGAAGCTTTCTTT.

This sequence joins TRBV2 and TRBJ1-5; D not certain. With 7 bases removed from V and 0 bases from J, the gap between germline ends came to 10 bases. In germline, CDR1 is SNHLY, CDR2 FYNNEI. The CDR3 consists of 14 residues. The CDR3 DNA reads TGTGCCAGCACCAGTAAAAATAGCAATCAGCCCCAGCATTTT. Translating gives CASTSKNSNQPQHF.

The J gene is TRBJ2-1, the V gene TRBV7-2, with TRBD1 matching 7 bases. Losses at the gene ends were 5 bases for V and 8 bases for J; bases not matched to a gene: 9. Germline V gene lookup returns CDR1 SGHTA and CDR2 FQGNSA. CDR3 length equals 14 residues. The CDR3 is CASSTRTGVHEQFF. The CDR3, as DNA: TGTGCCAGCAGCACACGAACAGGGGTGCATGAGCAGTTCTTC.

The CDR3 region has the DNA TGTGCCAGTAGAGAGGACAGGCGTAACACTGAAGCTTTCTTT. Amino acid sequence: CASREDRRNTEAFF. V is TRBV19 and J is TRBJ1-1; 7 bases fit TRBD1. Trimming removed 6 bases from V and 2 bases from J; junction bases left unmatched: 6. Germline V gene lookup returns CDR1 LNHDA and CDR2 SQIVND (reference sequence). The CDR3 covers 14 residues.

V is TRBV11-2 and J is TRBJ2-7; 9 nucleotides line up with TRBD2. The V gene's germline CDR1 is SGHAT and CDR2 FQNNGV. The CDR3 has 14 amino acids. V was pared by 5 bases and J by 3 bases, with 5 bases of the junction left unmatched. CDR3 nucleotide sequence: TGTGCCAGCAGCGGGGGACTAGCCCACTACGAGCAGTACTTC. This gives the protein CASSGGLAHYEQYF.